The 8 T cell receptor beta chains listed next were all sequenced from one sample in a study of Tregs in tolerant kidney transplant recipients (dated by TCRdb to between 2018 and 2020). The library was generated by the immunoSEQ multiplex PCR assay. Drawn from immuneACCESS, this table holds only the in-frame rearrangements with V and J called that TCRdb kept. Clones are partly lost; checked studies trace under half to an unresolved V gene and leave the rest unexplained. For this sample there are some 250,000 clones; 80% to 85% appear just once. About 0.58% of the sample is in the top ten clones. The source material was CD4+ T cells from blood. The source is a human donor in good health.

J is TRBJ2-5 and V is TRBV29-1; 11 bases line up with TRBD1. The CDR3 spans 14 residues. Germline CDR1 SQVTM, CDR2 ANQGSEA. V was clipped by 8 bases and J by 5 bases; unmatched bases: 10. CDR3 DNA: TGCAGCCTCCCCGGGACAGGGGGTGCGGAGACCCAGTACTTC. The encoded protein is CSLPGTGGAETQYF.

The rearrangement links TRBV11-1 to TRBJ1-1, with D uncertain. CDR1 is SGHAT, CDR2 FQDESV, per germline (reference sequence). V was cut by 3 bases and J by 4 bases, with 6 bases left in between. The CDR3 runs to 12 residues. CDR3 sequence (DNA): TGTGCCAGCAGCTTCCGAAGCACTGAAGCTTTCTTT. Translated: CASSFRSTEAFF.

The chain uses TRBV6-5 and TRBJ1-2; no clear D. Germline CDR1 reads MNHEY; CDR2 reads SVGAGI. Trimming shortened V by 0 bases and J by 6 bases, and 8 bases separated the two germline ends. The CDR3 totals 13 residues. The CDR3 spells CASSYSRRDGYTF. CDR3 nucleotides: TGTGCCAGCAGTTACTCGAGAAGGGATGGCTACACCTTC.

This clone was counted a single time. This chain connects TRBV27 to TRBJ2-2; D gene unclear. The CDR3 consists of 14 residues. CDR1 is MNHEY and CDR2 is SMNVEV in the germline V gene (reference sequence). Deletions cut 1 base from V and 1 base from J, with 4 bases between. CDR3 nucleotide sequence: TGTGCCAGCAGTTTATGGGTGAACACCGGGGAGCTGTTTTTT. Translating it yields CASSLWVNTGELFF.

The chain has TRBV9 and TRBJ2-3; D possibly corresponds to TRBD2 (5 bases). CDR3 length equals 14 residues. From germline, CDR1 is SGDLS and CDR2 YYNGEE. V shed 3 bases and J shed 4 bases, with 12 bases lying between them. In DNA, the CDR3 is TGTGCCAGCAGCGGAGGGCTCCCCCCAGATACGCAGTATTTT. Protein: CASSGGLPPDTQYF.

The chain employs TRBV6-4 and TRBJ1-1; D gene unclear. Germline values: CDR1 MRHNA, CDR2 SNTAGT. CDR3 length equals 15 residues. V was shortened by 6 bases and J by 1 base, with 15 bases between the two germline ends. Here the CDR3 reads CASSGVAGGNTEAFF. The CDR3 nucleotides are TGTGCCAGCAGCGGTGTTGCCGGAGGGAACACTGAAGCTTTCTTT.

The CDR3 DNA sequence: TGCGCCAGCAGCGAGGGACTAGCGGGAGGGCCGGGAGAGACCCAGTACTTC. Translating gives CASSEGLAGGPGETQYF. The chain combines TRBV5-1 with TRBJ2-5; 16 nucleotides line up with TRBD2. The trim removed 4 bases at V and 4 bases at J, leaving 7 bases unmatched. CDR3 length equals 17 residues. Germline loops: CDR1 SGHRS, CDR2 YFSETQ.

The chain links TRBV6-1 to TRBJ1-2; 7 nucleotides agree with TRBD1. Germline V CDR1 and CDR2: MNHNS, SASEGT. The CDR3 loop spans 13 amino acids. With V trimmed by 6 bases and J by 8 bases, 9 bases remained unmatched. The CDR3 loop is CASSERQGRGYTF. DNA of the CDR3: TGTGCCAGCAGCGAACGACAGGGACGGGGCTACACCTTC.